The 24 T cell receptor beta chains below come from one sample, sequenced in a study of memory CD4+ T cells and cytomegalovirus serostatus. Sequenced by immunoSEQ multiplex PCR; TCRdb stores in-frame clones only, minus some. Of some 48,000 clones in the sample, under 80% were seen once. Single viable CD3+CD4+CD8-CD45RO+ cells were sorted as the memory CD4+ T cells. The sample was memory CD4+ T cells from blood. These receptors originate from an adult in good health and CMV-seronegative.

V and J are TRBV14 and TRBJ2-6; D remains unclear. This CDR3 has 13 residues. V lost 1 base and J 12 bases, leaving 10 bases between the germline ends. In germline, CDR1 is SGHDN, CDR2 FVKESK. The CDR3 loop is CASSQGASGVLTF. The CDR3 bases are TGTGCCAGCAGCCAAGGGGCATCCGGCGTCCTGACTTTC.

For the CDR3, the DNA is TGTGCCAGCAGTTACGCGGGCAGGACAAGGGATGAGCAGTTCTTC. The encoded protein is CASSYAGRTRDEQFF. This rearrangement joins TRBV6-5 to TRBJ2-1, with D tentatively TRBD1 or TRBD2 (5 bases each). The CDR3 contains 15 residues. CDR1 and CDR2 (germline): MNHEY, SVGAGI. The V end was cut by 2 bases, the J end by 8 bases, with 16 bases between.

The CDR3 sequence: CASSFSDGNTEAFF. Here the CDR3 DNA reads TGTGCCAGCAGCTTTTCGGACGGAAACACTGAAGCTTTCTTT. The rearrangement joins TRBV7-9 to TRBJ1-1, with D unclear. Between the trimmed V and J ends, which lost 3 bases and 2 bases, there was a span of 10 bases. The CDR3 consists of 14 residues. Germline V gives CDR1 SEHNR, CDR2 FQNEAQ (reference sequence).

This clone showed up just a few times. The chain carries TRBV5-4 and TRBJ1-1; D gene ambiguous. Germline V gene sequence: CDR1 SGHNT, CDR2 YYREEE (reference sequence). V was trimmed by 0 bases and J by 1 base, leaving 10 bases between them. This CDR3 is built from 15 residues. The chain's CDR3 is CASSLDWGPNTEAFF. CDR3 bases: TGTGCCAGCAGCTTGGATTGGGGTCCGAACACTGAAGCTTTCTTT. Using reference TRBV5-4 and TRBJ1-1 for the parts outside the CDR3, the full variable domain is ETGVTQSPTHLIKTRGQQVTLRCSSQSGHNTVSWYQQALGQGPQFIFQYYREEENGRGNFPPRFSGLQFPNYSSELNVNALELDDSALYLCASSLDWGPNTEAFFGQGTRLTVV.

The V gene is TRBV18, the J gene TRBJ1-5, with no clear D. Germline CDR1 and CDR2: KGHSH and LQKENI. The CDR3 runs to 14 residues. V lost 1 base and J 2 bases, leaving 6 bases between the germline ends. Here the CDR3 DNA reads TGTGCCAGCTCACCACAGTCGGGCAATCAGCCCCAGCATTTT. Its protein product is CASSPQSGNQPQHF.

The gene calls are TRBV19 and TRBJ2-1; D remains ambiguous. The CDR3 has 13 residues. CDR1 is LNHDA, CDR2 SQIVND, per germline (reference sequence). V was shortened by 5 bases and J by 7 bases, with 12 bases between the two germline ends. CDR3 loop: CASSVNLGNEQFF. In DNA, the CDR3 is TGTGCCAGTAGTGTCAACCTTGGTAATGAGCAGTTCTTC.

This clone was observed a few times. V gene TRBV30 combines with J gene TRBJ1-6; unclear D gene. Germline loops: CDR1 GTSNPN, CDR2 SVGIG (reference sequence). The CDR3 runs 15 residues. V was clipped by 0 bases and J by 7 bases, with 13 bases between them. The CDR3 bases are TGTGCCTGGAGTGTACCTGACAAGGGAAATTCACCCCTCCACTTT. It specifies CAWSVPDKGNSPLHF.

The J gene is TRBJ2-2, the V gene TRBV28; D assignment may be TRBD1 or TRBD2 (6 bases each). Germline lookup yields CDR1 MDHEN and CDR2 SYDVKM. This CDR3 spans 15 amino acids. The V end lost 5 bases, the J end lost 5 bases, and 15 bases lay between the germline ends. The CDR3 loop is CASSPARGETGELFF. The CDR3 DNA reads TGTGCCAGCAGTCCTGCTAGGGGGGAAACCGGGGAGCTGTTTTTT.

The V gene is TRBV7-3, the J gene TRBJ2-1; 8 bases line up with TRBD2. V was pared by 5 bases and J by 6 bases, with 9 bases of the junction left unmatched. Germline CDR1 is SGHTA and CDR2 is FQGTGA. There are 15 residues in the CDR3. In DNA form, the CDR3 reads TGTGCCAGCAGCAGAAATAGCGGGAACATCAATGAGCAGTTCTTC. Its protein product is CASSRNSGNINEQFF.

J is TRBJ2-2 and V is TRBV27; 9 bases map to TRBD2. From germline, CDR1 is MNHEY and CDR2 SMNVEV (reference sequence). The CDR3 runs 17 residues. The V and J ends lost 1 base and 4 bases, in that order; junction bases with no gene match: 7. CDR3 bases: TGTGCCAGCAGTTTATTGGGACTAGCAGCGGGCACCGGGGAGCTGTTTTTT. Its translation: CASSLLGLAAGTGELFF.

The rearrangement uses TRBV11-2 and TRBJ1-2; D ambiguous. The length of the CDR3 is 15 residues. V lost 0 bases to trimming and J lost 1 base, with 9 bases between them. Germline V gene sequence: CDR1 SGHAT, CDR2 FQNNGV. The CDR3 nucleotides read TGTGCCAGCAGCTTAGAGCGGCGGGGTAACTATGGCTACACCTTC. Amino acids: CASSLERRGNYGYTF.

The chain employs TRBV6-1 and TRBJ2-7; no clear D. The CDR3 has 11 residues. Per germline, CDR1 MNHNS and CDR2 SASEGT. Trimming left V 4 bases short and J 4 bases short, with 5 bases between. CDR3 amino acids: CASSGAYEQYF. As DNA, the CDR3 is TGTGCCAGCAGTGGAGCTTACGAGCAGTACTTC.

The chain is built from TRBV27 and TRBJ1-5, with 8 bases aligning to TRBD1. V trimming: 2 bases; J trimming: 5 bases; junction bases outside the gene matches: 8. CDR3 size: 16 residues. The germline V gene has CDR1 MNHEY and CDR2 SMNVEV (reference sequence). In DNA form, the CDR3 reads TGTGCCAGCAGTTTAGGGGCCGGGACAGGTCATCAGCCCCAGCATTTT. Amino acids: CASSLGAGTGHQPQHF.

The chain is built from TRBV5-5 and TRBJ2-2; D might be TRBD2 (5 bases). CDR1 is SGHKS, CDR2 YYEKEE, per germline (reference sequence). The V gene lost 1 base and the J gene lost 6 bases, with 7 bases spanning the gap. The CDR3 covers 13 residues. CDR3 residues: CASSLRGAGELFF. The CDR3 DNA is TGTGCCAGCAGCTTGCGGGGTGCCGGGGAGCTGTTTTTT.

This sequence joins TRBV11-2 and TRBJ1-1, with D possibly TRBD1 on 5 matching bases. This CDR3 spans 14 amino acids. The germline V gene has CDR1 SGHAT and CDR2 FQNNGV. V lost 1 base and J lost 5, with 11 bases in between. CDR3 coding DNA: TGTGCCAGCAGCTTAGTAGGGGAAGGAACTGAAGCTTTCTTT. Amino acids: CASSLVGEGTEAFF. Filled out from reference TRBV11-2 and TRBJ1-1, the complete variable domain reads EAGVAQSPRYKIIEKRQSVAFWCNPISGHATLYWYQQILGQGPKLLIQFQNNGVVDDSQLPKDRFSAERLKGVDSTLKIQPAKLEDSAVYLCASSLVGEGTEAFFGQGTRLTVV.

In its sample, this clone was seen a few times. The chain links TRBV5-1 to TRBJ2-1; 10 positions agree with TRBD2. The ends lost 4 bases at V and 5 bases at J; junction bases unmatched: 6. This CDR3 has 15 amino acids. Germline V gene sequence: CDR1 SGHRS, CDR2 YFSETQ. This CDR3 is CASSAGLAANNEQFF. DNA of the CDR3: TGCGCCAGCAGCGCAGGACTAGCGGCCAACAATGAGCAGTTCTTC. Together with reference TRBV5-1 and TRBJ2-1, the CDR3 gives the full variable domain: KAGVTQTPRYLIKTRGQQVTLSCSPISGHRSVSWYQQTPGQGLQFLFEYFSETQRNKGNFPGRFSGRQFSNSRSEMNVSTLELGDSALYLCASSAGLAANNEQFFGPGTRLTVL.

CDR3 amino acids: CASSPLGGKGQPQHF. CDR3 in DNA: TGTGCCAGCAGTCCCCTGGGAGGGAAGGGACAGCCCCAGCATTTT. The chain joins TRBV28 to TRBJ1-5; D remains unclear. Germline V gene sequence: CDR1 MDHEN, CDR2 SYDVKM. The CDR3 is 15 amino acids. Trimming cost V 5 bases and J 7 bases, with 18 bases left between them.

This chain joins TRBV7-8 and TRBJ1-4, with D possibly matching TRBD1 (5 bases). The CDR3 extends over 14 amino acids. Per germline, CDR1 SGHVS and CDR2 FQNEAQ. V was cut by 3 bases and J by 6 bases, with 11 bases left in between. CDR3 sequence reads: CASSFRRRDEKLFF. CDR3 nucleotides: TGTGCCAGCAGCTTCCGGCGCAGGGATGAAAAACTGTTTTTT.

The chain joins TRBV6-6 to TRBJ1-1, with TRBD1 identical over 8 bases. The junction had 6 bases not matched to a gene; V was cut back by 5 bases and J by 4 bases. The V gene's germline CDR1 is MNHNY and CDR2 SVGAGI (reference sequence). The CDR3 length is 14 residues. The CDR3 DNA sequence: TGTGCCAGCAGTAATCAGGGGGCGGGCACTGAAGCTTTCTTT. Protein sequence: CASSNQGAGTEAFF.

J is TRBJ1-1 and V is TRBV29-1; no reliable D call. The germline CDR1 and CDR2 sequences are SQVTM and ANQGSEA. The CDR3 spans 12 residues. The ends were cut back, 4 bases at V and 0 bases at J, with 6 bases in the middle. The CDR3 is CSVAHLNTEAFF. The CDR3 DNA sequence: TGCAGCGTTGCACACCTGAACACTGAAGCTTTCTTT. The full variable domain, rest sourced from reference TRBV29-1 and TRBJ1-1, is SAVISQKPSRDICQRGTSLTIQCQVDSQVTMMFWYRQQPGQSLTLIATANQGSEATYESGFVIDKFPISRPNLTFSTLTVSNMSPEDSSIYLCSVAHLNTEAFFGQGTRLTVV.

The V and J genes are TRBV28 and TRBJ1-2; 9 bases agree with TRBD1. The CDR3 has 15 residues. The V gene's germline CDR1 is MDHEN and CDR2 SYDVKM. J lost 5 bases, V lost 4 bases, and 8 bases had no gene match. CDR3 sequence (DNA): TGTGCCAGCAGTTCCGGCGACAGGGGGAAATATGGCTACACCTTC. This gives the protein CASSSGDRGKYGYTF.

The chain combines TRBV10-3 with TRBJ1-5; 7 positions agree with TRBD1. J lost 5 bases, V lost 6 bases, and 4 bases had no gene match. This CDR3 spans 13 amino acids. Looked up from germline, CDR1 is ENHRY and CDR2 is SYGVKD. The chain's CDR3 is CAIRRQGDQPQHF. The DNA of the CDR3 is TGTGCCATCAGGAGACAGGGCGATCAGCCCCAGCATTTT.

The chain recombines TRBV7-9 with TRBJ2-7, with D possibly TRBD2 on 5 matching bases. There are 13 residues in the CDR3. CDR1 is SEHNR, CDR2 FQNEAQ, per germline (reference sequence). V dropped 4 bases and J dropped 7 bases, with 14 bases sitting between them. DNA for the CDR3: TGTGCCAGCAGCTCCCGAGATCGCGGGGAGCAGTACTTC. This codes for CASSSRDRGEQYF.

With respect to this clone: One end of the junction fails to match germline, which may point to a read error. V is TRBV7-7 and J is TRBJ2-6; no clear D. This CDR3 has 17 residues. Germline assignment: CDR1 SSHAT and CDR2 FNYEAQ (reference sequence). The DNA for the CDR3 is TGTGCTAGCAGCCCCCCCTCGGGTGGTACTGGGGCCAACGTCCTGACTTTC. This sequence encodes CASSPPSGGTGANVLTF. Drawing the rest from reference TRBV7-7 and TRBJ2-6, the complete variable domain is GAGVSQSPRYKVTKRGQDVTLRCDPISSHATLYWYQQALGQGPEFLTYFNYEAQPDKSGLPSDRFSAERPEGSISTLTIQRTEQRDSAMYRCASSPPSGGTGANVLTFGAGSRLTVL.